This paragraph covers one TCR beta chain sequence. No antigen is known for it. The sample is drawn from a study of shared clonotypes between healthy human individuals. Study context: Three CD4 naive, three CD4 memory, two CD8 naive and one CD8 memory plate were used per donor.

Each subset's genomic DNA was split evenly across several immunoSEQ plates. The protocol was immunoSEQ multiplex PCR, while the TCRdb copy is restricted to in-frame clones and leaves out a portion. The table has around 340,000 clones, about 73% seen once. Germline V gives CDR1 DFQATT, CDR2 SNEGSKA (reference sequence). This CDR3 is 10 amino acids long. With 6 bases removed from V and 8 bases from J, the gap between germline ends came to 9 bases. Study outcomes and limitations: Estimated richness values were generally larger in naive subsets than in memory subsets.

The V gene is TRBV20-1, the J gene TRBJ2-3; D is unclear. The receptor's source is a man younger than 40 in good health. The sequencing input was memory CD4+ T cells sorted from blood. Documented subset: CD45RA-negative fraction. CDR3 sequence: CSALYGTQYF. The CDR3 DNA is TGCAGTGCCCTCTATGGTACGCAGTATTTT.